This T cell receptor (beta chain) was sequenced in a study of cytomegalovirus exposure and HLA in healthy donors (dated 2017 in TCRdb). A note on the overall study: An earlier analysis of several hundred of the donors reported approximately 270 Gb of sequence data and 117 million unique TCR beta sequences from 150 million to 200 million T cells. The T cell repertoires of 666 subjects were profiled by immunosequencing and related to cytomegalovirus serostatus. Every repertoire in the discovery cohort had been generated on one and the same sequencing platform. The study combined high-throughput TCR immunosequencing, statistical association of individual TCRs with disease status, and machine learning to predict cytomegalovirus infection status. In addition to the first cohort of roughly 670 subjects, a separate validation cohort of approximately 110 different subjects was used. The number of typed donors differed by locus: 629-630 for A, B, C, DRB1 and DQB1; some 500 for DQA1; 606 for DPA1; and roughly 470 for DPB1. Because of strong linkage in the cohort, five DR-DQ haplotypes were treated as single units for association and clustering. Donor age, sex, ethnicity and CMV serostatus were compiled together with the repertoire data. Across roughly 420 genotyped donors of the cohort, an average of roughly 200,000 unique TCR beta nucleotide sequences per donor were sequenced, and around 19% of those sequences were non-productive. The genetic ancestry cluster associated with self-reported Caucasian donors included 81% of the 398 genotyped donors. The study aimed to test whether cataloging public T cell receptors could reveal signatures of past pathogen exposure. In a later genetic analysis, genome-wide SNP genotypes for about 65% of the roughly 670 donors were used, and that subset was treated as a discovery cohort. In the later analysis, no new phenotypic data were used to find candidate immune exposures; instead, reliance was placed on TCR beta sequences and their occurrence across donors. About 310 gigabases of sequencing data and some 85 million unique TCR sequences were included in an early release covering 550 to 800 HLA-typed donors. To decide whether each TCR beta V gene segment behaved as functional or pseudogenic, an earlier analysis of approximately 620 of the donors relied on high-throughput TCR beta sequencing. HLA typing included class I and class II loci at four-digit resolution. A later analysis re-analyzed previously published TCR beta repertoires from 600 to 850 donors and added high-resolution HLA genotyping to study TCR occurrence patterns. Study-wide findings and limitations: According to a later analysis, most CMV-associated TCR beta chains appeared to be HLA-restricted, and the HLA associations seemed to be driven largely by CMV exposure. Roughly uniform sequencing depth across donors was assumed in presence/absence analyses, although this assumption may not hold. Some IMGT-functional V segments, including TRBV6-2 and TRBV6-3, could not be distinguished by the 87-base-pair reads and were therefore excluded. In a later analysis, HLA-associated TCR beta chains were found to be more clonally expanded and to have lower generation probabilities than equally common non-associated chains. HLA typing was unavailable for some donors at each locus, so association tests used only the typed subset. Linkage disequilibrium might explain the correlated functional status among segregating V segments, but an unknown experimental factor could not be excluded. According to a later analysis, TCR association rates differed among HLA loci, with DRB1 alleles showing the most associated TCRs and HLA-C alleles showing the fewest. In vitro tests confirmed that three of the cytomegalovirus-associated TCR beta chains recognize cytomegalovirus antigens. Across donors, most TCR sequences were observed very rarely, whereas some public TCRs were present in many individuals. In a later genetic analysis, a missense DCLRE1C variant was associated with V-gene and J-gene trimming of TCR beta chains, and the association was replicated in an independent cohort. When HLA alleles, especially DR and DQ, strongly co-occurred, TCR associations were difficult to assign to individual alleles. Several of the top co-occurrence clusters appeared to be linked to parvovirus B19, influenza, CMV and Epstein-Barr virus, according to a later analysis. Broadly in line with IMGT annotations, most TCR beta V segments showed up in productive rearrangements about 87% or about 30% of the time in an earlier analysis of about 500 of the donors. A further reported finding was that TCR beta sequences accurately predicted the HLA-A and HLA-B alleles for most subjects in the first cohort. The sequencing pipeline was judged likely to have produced a cluster of highly shared sequence variants as a technical artifact. According to the authors, the approach could potentially be generalized to other disease states and immunological phenotypes. A later analysis associated about 17,000 TCR beta sequences with specific HLA alleles at a false discovery rate of 0.05. Immune exposure information for the cohort was limited to CMV serostatus. In both the original and validation cohorts, the classifier was reported to diagnose cytomegalovirus status with high specificity and sensitivity. In a later genetic analysis, fewer N-insertions in productive TCRs were reported among donors in an Asian-associated ancestry cluster than the roughly 700-donor mean. The study listed approximately 150 TCR beta chains as associated with cytomegalovirus. Approximately 18 rarely observed V segments, including chromosome 9 orphons, were excluded from the earlier analysis of several hundred of the donors because counts were too low. This cohort had only TCR beta chains sequenced, and the lack of alpha or paired-chain data limited which features could be detected.

Looking up the germline V gene (reference sequence) yields CDR1 SEHNR and CDR2 FQNEAQ. The CDR3 starts with the cysteine, ends with the phenylalanine, and has 18 residues. The retained sequence is limited to the CDR3, 54 bases, with the frame set at the first base. Trimming accounts for 4 bases at V and 8 bases at J, while the number of junction bases matched to no gene is 16. This clone was counted once. Its antigen target is currently unknown. Base qualities are missing; no much larger clone stands one base away. In total, 500 to 700 healthy bone marrow donors made up the cohort. Cohort members were all nominally healthy when sampled, although unrecorded immune exposures were likely present. The donor tested CMV seropositive, placing the donor among the 289 seropositive members of the cohort. A peripheral blood sample was provided by each donor, and peripheral blood mononuclear cells were used for TCR beta sequencing. Genomic DNA extraction from the blood cell samples was performed with the Qiagen DNeasy Blood Extraction Kit.

The receptor library was made with the immunoSEQ multiplex PCR assay. A mixture of 60 forward primers for TCR Vbeta segments and 13 reverse primers for TCR Jbeta segments was used in the multiplex PCR. The CDR3 region of rearranged TCR beta genes was amplified from genomic DNA with a multiplex PCR assay. The amplified TCR beta libraries were sequenced on the Illumina HiSeq System as 87-base-pair reads. Per the authors' processing: A later analysis tallied tens of millions of unique TCR beta chains across the 666 repertoires, and approximately 9.9 million of those chains were shared by two or more donors. To remove PCR and sequencing errors, raw reads were error-corrected and collapsed into unique sequences using a nearest-neighbor algorithm that merged closely related sequences. Alignment of CDR3 sequences to IMGT reference sequences was used to assign V, D and J gene segments. Each retained sequence needed at least a six-nucleotide match to both a V gene segment and a J gene segment. Rearrangements were called productive when the CDR3 lacked stop codons and stayed in frame with V and J; all others were non-productive. Following IMGT convention, CDR3 was defined as the stretch from the second conserved V-encoded cysteine to the conserved J-encoded phenylalanine. In an earlier analysis of 500 to 650 of the donors, sequences lacking an unambiguous match to a single V gene segment were excluded. In an earlier analysis of a few hundred of the donors, a V segment was called functional when productive rearrangements were above 56.7%, and segregating when the standard deviation between donors exceeded 5%. A statistical classification framework was developed to diagnose cytomegalovirus status using the catalog of TCR beta chain sequences. A later analysis assigned V and J genes by comparing TCR nucleotide sequences with IMGT/GENE-DB human TR gene sequences. The TCRdist pipeline was used in a later analysis to assign CDR3 sequences and most-parsimonious VDJ recombination scenarios. In a later analysis, each TCR beta chain was defined by its CDR3 amino acid sequence together with its V-gene family, and reads lacking a unique V-gene family were excluded. In a later analysis, around 600 highly shared, low-generation-probability nucleotide sequences were removed to address suspected cross-contamination and a sequencing artifact. In a later analysis, a clonal expansion index was calculated for each public chain from normalized within-repertoire ranks of inferred template counts. In a later analysis, generation probabilities were computed using a VDJ recombination model fitted to out-of-frame rearrangements, and the results were checked against IGoR. A later analysis scored TCR-TCR, TCR-HLA and TCR-CMV co-occurrence with hypergeometric tests, applying a repertoire-size bias correction to TCR pairs. To estimate false discovery rates, a later analysis permuted the HLA or CMV assignments 20 times. In a later analysis, co-occurring TCRs were grouped using DBSCAN, with TCRdist sequence similarity added in when clustering inside HLA-allele-positive subsets. For co-occurrence clustering, repertoires with fewer than 30,000 or more than 120,000 public chains were excluded, along with 5 or 6 repertoires with anomalous nucleotide sharing. TCRdb provides this immuneACCESS table in a form limited to in-frame rearrangements. Some clones are lacking; in checked studies, under half of them reflect an unresolved V gene, and why the rest are absent is not known. V and J calls and clone size come straight from that table; D and trimming were deduced from the DNA. For this sample the table gives 150,000 to 200,000 clones, of which 70% to 90% were detected only once. The ten largest clones add up to 4% to 6% of the sample.

This clonotype originated in a girl aged 5-17 years in good health and CMV-seropositive. The V and J segments used are TRBV7-9 and TRBJ2-3; 12 junctional bases match TRBD2. Source material: PBMCs. The CDR3 region has the sequence CASSSLQGLAGGSGTQYF. The nucleotide sequence is TGTGCCAGCAGCTCCCTCCAGGGCCTAGCGGGGGGGTCCGGTACGCAGTATTTT.